The subject of this entry is one T cell receptor (beta chain). What it binds is not known. One junction end disagrees with the germline gene, perhaps due to a read error. This entry comes from a study of T-cell memory formation after mild COVID-19. For the study at large: For the most part, TCR clusters were specific to one donor. Study-wide results and caveats: Pre-infection memory held some responding clones, suggesting pre-existing cross-reactive T cells responded. Later expanders leaned toward CD4+, whereas clones contracting from day 15 to 85 were balanced CD4/CD8.

Germline V gene data show CDR1 as SGHDT and CDR2 as YYEEEE. This CDR3 spans 14 amino acids. TCRdb called the 5' RACE reads again in MiXCR, with one record for every CDR3 protein. The data hold about 400,000 distinct CDR3 sequences, with less than 25% observed a single time. This chain uses TRBV5-6 with TRBJ2-7; the match to TRBD2 covers 7 bases. The sequencing input was PBMCs or a T cell subset sorted from them (not recorded which). The TCR comes from an adult woman who had mild COVID-19 (a few samples of this study predate the infection). Cell type and time point are not known. CDR3 in DNA: TGTGCCAGCAGCTTATGGCGGGAGAACTACGGGCAGTACTTC. Its translation is CASSLWRENYGQYF. Full variable domain (missing parts from reference TRBV5-6 and TRBJ2-7): DAGVTQSPTHLIKTRGQQVTLRCSPKSGHDTVSWYQQALGQGPQFIFQYYEEEERQRGNFPDRFSGHQFPNYSSELNVNALLLGDSALYLCASSLWRENYGQYFGPGTRLTVT.